These 21 T cell receptor beta chains share one sample of origin, sequenced in a study of T cell changes during pregnancy in multiple sclerosis. The method was immunoSEQ multiplex PCR; TCRdb's version includes in-frame clones alone and lacks a portion of them. Altogether tens of thousands of clones are present, about 88% being singletons, with the ten largest covering around 10%. Sequencing used CD8+ T cells from peripheral blood mononuclear cells, obtained in the third trimester of pregnancy. Receptor source: a female donor with multiple sclerosis, enrolled in a pregnancy study.

This sequence joins TRBV7-6 and TRBJ2-1, with D possibly TRBD2 on 6 matching bases. There are 16 residues in the CDR3. Germline V gene data show CDR1 as SGHVS and CDR2 as FNYEAQ. V was trimmed by 2 bases and J by 3 bases, leaving 14 bases between them. The CDR3 sequence: CASSLHWGERYNEQFF. The CDR3 DNA follows: TGTGCCAGCAGCTTACATTGGGGGGAGCGCTACAATGAGCAGTTCTTC.

V is TRBV7-6 and J is TRBJ1-1; D unresolved. Per germline, CDR1 SGHVS and CDR2 FNYEAQ. The CDR3 runs 13 residues. The germline V and J ends were trimmed by 5 bases and 2 bases, with 9 bases remaining between them. The CDR3: CASSPTANTEAFF. CDR3 DNA: TGTGCCAGCAGCCCTACAGCAAACACTGAAGCTTTCTTT.

V is TRBV6-5 and J is TRBJ1-2; possibly TRBD1 for D (5 bases). The CDR3 runs to 15 residues. Germline CDR1 MNHEY, CDR2 SVGAGI. Trimming took 0 bases from V and 4 from J, leaving 12 bases between them. The CDR3 DNA is TGTGCCAGCAGTTACTCCAGGGAAACCCCCTATGGCTACACCTTC. Translating gives CASSYSRETPYGYTF.

This chain links TRBV5-8 with TRBJ2-7; TRBD1 might be the D (6 bases). Germline assignment: CDR1 SGHTS and CDR2 YDEGEE. Trimming cost V 4 bases and J 2 bases, with 13 bases left between them. CDR3 length equals 14 residues. The CDR3 is CASSLPGAPYEQYF. DNA of the CDR3: TGTGCCAGCAGCCTGCCAGGGGCCCCCTACGAGCAGTACTTC. Based on the CDR3 plus reference TRBV5-8 and TRBJ2-7, the full variable domain is EAGVTQSPTHLIKTRGQQATLRCSPISGHTSVYWYQQALGLGLQFLLWYDEGEERNRGNFPPRFSGRQFPNYSSELNVNALELEDSALYLCASSLPGAPYEQYFGPGTRLTVT.

This chain joins TRBV7-9 and TRBJ2-5; D unclear. This CDR3 contains 14 residues. Trimming stripped 2 bases from V and 5 bases from J, with 12 bases between. Germline V gene lookup returns CDR1 SEHNR and CDR2 FQNEAQ (reference sequence). The DNA of the CDR3 is TGTGCCAGCAGCTTACGGTCCCCCGCGGAGACCCAGTACTTC. The encoded protein is CASSLRSPAETQYF.

The chain links TRBV7-2 to TRBJ1-5; a weak D match, TRBD1 (6 bases). The CDR3 is 16 residues long. The germline gives CDR1 SGHTA, CDR2 FQGNSA. V lost 5 bases and J 0 bases, leaving 14 bases between the germline ends. CDR3 in DNA: TGTGCCAGCAGCGGGGGGGGACATCTTAGCAATCAGCCCCAGCATTTT. Amino acids: CASSGGGHLSNQPQHF.

CDR3 nucleotides: TGTGCCAGCAGCTATGATACAGGGGACCCTGAAGCTTTCTTT. It codes for CASSYDTGDPEAFF. The chain is built from TRBV7-9 and TRBJ1-1, with 7 bases fitting TRBD1. The CDR3 loop spans 14 amino acids. V dropped 4 bases and J dropped 6; count of bases not matched to a gene: 8. Germline V gene sequence: CDR1 SEHNR, CDR2 FQNEAQ (reference sequence).

The V and J genes are TRBV5-6 and TRBJ2-1; 7 nucleotides match TRBD2. V trimming: 1 base; J trimming: 10 bases; junction bases outside the gene matches: 5. Germline-derived CDR1 and CDR2 are SGHDT and YYEEEE. The CDR3 runs to 13 residues. CDR3 in amino acids: CASSLFSGWEQFF. The CDR3 DNA reads TGTGCCAGCAGCTTGTTTAGCGGGTGGGAGCAGTTCTTC.

This rearrangement joins TRBV12-5 to TRBJ2-7; 11 nucleotides agree with TRBD1. The CDR3 consists of 15 residues. The trim removed 5 bases at V and 4 bases at J, leaving 7 bases unmatched. Germline CDR1 and CDR2: LGHNT and FRNRAP. CDR3: CASGTPGQGVYEQYF. The CDR3, as DNA: TGTGCTAGTGGTACCCCGGGACAGGGGGTTTACGAGCAGTACTTC.

This chain connects TRBV6-4 to TRBJ2-1; TRBD2 matches 7 bases. V lost 6 bases and J lost 6; bases outside the gene matches: 11. This CDR3 contains 15 residues. From germline, CDR1 is MRHNA and CDR2 SNTAGT. DNA of the CDR3: TGTGCCAGCAGCCCCGGGGGGAGGGTTTCCAATGAGCAGTTCTTC. Its translation: CASSPGGRVSNEQFF.

J is TRBJ1-1 and V is TRBV30; tentatively, D is TRBD1 (6 bases). In germline, CDR1 is GTSNPN, CDR2 SVGIG (reference sequence). Deletions cut 4 bases from V and 0 bases from J, with 18 bases between. CDR3 length equals 16 residues. CDR3 sequence: CAWTSQQGPVNTEAFF. CDR3 DNA: TGTGCCTGGACCAGTCAACAGGGCCCGGTGAACACTGAAGCTTTCTTT.

The rearrangement links TRBV6-5 to TRBJ1-4; 7 bases align to TRBD1. Germline CDR1 is MNHEY and CDR2 is SVGAGI. V lost 6 bases, J lost 10 bases, and 11 bases stayed unmatched. The CDR3 runs to 14 residues. This CDR3 reads CASRGGTDLRKLFF. In nucleotides, the CDR3 is TGTGCCAGCAGAGGAGGGACAGACCTTAGAAAACTGTTTTTT.

The chain links TRBV11-1 to TRBJ2-6; 11 bases match TRBD2. Trimming at V came to 6 bases and at J to 0 bases, leaving 10 bases not matched to a gene. Germline loops: CDR1 SGHAT, CDR2 FQDESV (reference sequence). This CDR3 is built from 19 residues. The CDR3 nucleotides read TGTGCCAGCAGTCCCACGAGGACTAGCGGGCTCTCTGGGGCCAACGTCCTGACTTTC. Translating gives CASSPTRTSGLSGANVLTF.

This clone has only a few counts. The J gene is TRBJ2-7, the V gene TRBV27; 7 bases are shared with TRBD2. V lost 3 bases to trimming and J lost 6 bases; unmatched junction nucleotides: 8. Germline loops: CDR1 MNHEY, CDR2 SMNVEV (reference sequence). CDR3 length: 14 residues. The CDR3 sequence is CASSFLPGGGEQYF. Written as DNA, the CDR3 is TGTGCCAGCAGTTTTCTGCCGGGAGGAGGCGAGCAGTACTTC.

The V and J genes are TRBV7-4 and TRBJ2-5; 9 bases are a match to TRBD2. V gave up 7 bases and J gave up 2 bases; unmatched junction bases: 14. This CDR3 region has 17 residues. Germline lookup yields CDR1 SGHVT and CDR2 SQSDAQ. DNA of the CDR3: TGTGCCAGCATCCTTACACTAGCGGGTATTCTTCAAGAGACCCAGTACTTC. Protein: CASILTLAGILQETQYF.

The J gene is TRBJ1-1, the V gene TRBV25-1; D unclear. CDR1 is MGHDK and CDR2 is SYGVNS in the germline V gene. The V gene lost 2 bases and the J gene lost 4 bases, with 5 bases spanning the gap. There are 12 residues in the CDR3. The CDR3 DNA is TGTGCCAGCAGTGAACCCGGCACTGAAGCTTTCTTT. It translates to CASSEPGTEAFF.

The chain combines TRBV5-6 with TRBJ1-1; no firm D call. V was trimmed by 4 bases and J by 4 bases, leaving 17 bases between them. Germline assignment: CDR1 SGHDT and CDR2 YYEEEE. The CDR3 loop spans 15 amino acids. The CDR3 sequence is CASSLPREPSTEAFF. In nucleotides, the CDR3 is TGTGCCAGCAGCCTGCCACGGGAGCCCTCCACTGAAGCTTTCTTT.

The chain recombines TRBV5-1 with TRBJ1-2; a weak D match, TRBD1 (6 bases). Trimming cost V 0 bases and J 5 bases, with 14 bases left between them. Germline CDR1 is SGHRS and CDR2 is YFSETQ. The CDR3 extends over 15 amino acids. In DNA form, the CDR3 reads TGCGCCAGCAGCTTGGTAGTGGACAGTATTTATGGCTACACCTTC. Protein product: CASSLVVDSIYGYTF.

The J gene is TRBJ2-1, the V gene TRBV29-1; 7 bases align to TRBD1. This CDR3 comprises 17 residues. Germline lookup yields CDR1 SQVTM and CDR2 ANQGSEA. The V segment lost 3 bases and the J segment 3 bases; nucleotides outside the gene matches: 14. CDR3 DNA sequence: TGCAGCGTTGACGGTTCCGGACAGGCCCTTCGCTACAATGAGCAGTTCTTC. The encoded protein is CSVDGSGQALRYNEQFF.

The chain is built from TRBV2 and TRBJ1-5; 7 nucleotides match TRBD1. Germline lookup yields CDR1 SNHLY and CDR2 FYNNEI. CDR3 size: 14 residues. With V trimmed by 6 bases and J by 6 bases, 8 bases remained unmatched. The CDR3: CASRVTGLGQPQHF. CDR3 sequence (DNA): TGTGCCAGCAGGGTGACAGGGCTAGGTCAGCCCCAGCATTTT.

This clone was seen a single time. The CDR3 bases are TGTGCCAGCAGCTTAGAGGCGGGGGGCACCGGGGAGCTGTTTTTT. Translating gives CASSLEAGGTGELFF. The rearrangement uses TRBV11-2 and TRBJ2-2; 8 bases fit TRBD2. The V and J ends lost 0 bases and 4 bases, in that order; junction bases with no gene match: 1. This CDR3 region has 15 residues. Germline CDR1 and CDR2: SGHAT and FQNNGV.